This T cell receptor (beta chain) is from a study of blood T cells in healthy people across ages. Using a J-beta primer mix together with a sample-barcoded 5' primer, a second PCR was run for roughly 7 to 12 cycles. Unique molecular identifiers of 12 random nucleotides labeled each cDNA. In TCRdb, the 5' RACE reads were re-called with MiXCR into one record per CDR3 protein. The sample yields about 1.8 million distinct CDR3 sequences, roughly 52% seen once. Germline V gene lookup returns CDR1 MNHEY and CDR2 SMNVEV (reference sequence). The CDR3 is 14 residues long. Trimming removed 2 bases from V and 8 bases from J, with 13 bases in between.

Sequences were obtained from blood. This clonotype was sampled from a woman aged 40 to 50 in good health. V usage is TRBV27 and J usage is TRBJ2-1, with D tentatively TRBD2 (5 bases). The CDR3 DNA follows: TGTGCCAGCAGTTTAGAGCGGAACAATGATGAGCAGTTCTTC. This translates into CASSLERNNDEQFF.